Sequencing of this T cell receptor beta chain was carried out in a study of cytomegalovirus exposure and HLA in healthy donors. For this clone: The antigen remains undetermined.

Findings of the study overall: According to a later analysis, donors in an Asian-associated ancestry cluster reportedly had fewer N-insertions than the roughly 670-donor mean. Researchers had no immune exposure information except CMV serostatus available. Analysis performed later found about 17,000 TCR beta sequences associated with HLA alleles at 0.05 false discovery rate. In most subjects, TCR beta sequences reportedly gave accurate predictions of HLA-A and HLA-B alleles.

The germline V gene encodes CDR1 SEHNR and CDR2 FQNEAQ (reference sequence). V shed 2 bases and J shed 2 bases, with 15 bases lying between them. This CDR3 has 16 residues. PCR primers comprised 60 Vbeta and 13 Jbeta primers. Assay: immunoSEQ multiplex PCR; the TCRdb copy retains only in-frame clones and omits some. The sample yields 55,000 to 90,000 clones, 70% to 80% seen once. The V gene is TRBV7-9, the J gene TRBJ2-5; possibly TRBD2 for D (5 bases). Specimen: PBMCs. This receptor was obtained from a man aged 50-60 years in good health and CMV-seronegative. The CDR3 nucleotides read TGTGCCAGCAGCTTATGGGTCGGGGTCCAGCAAGAGACCCAGTACTTC. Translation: CASSLWVGVQQETQYF.